One sample yielded the 24 T cell receptor beta chains listed below, sequenced in a study of T cells in localized non-small cell lung cancer. Clones were read by immunoSEQ multiplex PCR, and TCRdb kept only the in-frame ones, dropping some. The sample shows approximately 3,200 clones, roughly 31% of them seen only once. Material: lung tumor tissue, obtained before any cancer treatment. These receptors came from a woman aged 40-69 years with stage I squamous cell lung carcinoma.

The table lists this clone with many counts. The sample carries other DNA sequences with the same CDR3. The chain joins TRBV11-3 to TRBJ2-2; 9 bases fit TRBD1. V trimming: 5 bases; J trimming: 0 bases; junction bases outside the gene matches: 4. Germline loops: CDR1 SGHNT, CDR2 YENEEA. The CDR3 sequence is 16 residues long. CDR3 sequence reads: CASSLRDRANTGELFF. CDR3 sequence (DNA): TGTGCCAGCAGCCTCCGGGACAGGGCGAACACCGGGGAGCTGTTTTTT.

This clone was recorded a few times. This chain joins TRBV28 and TRBJ2-7, with D perhaps TRBD1 (7 bases). Trimming took 3 bases from V and 9 from J, leaving 12 bases between them. Looked up from germline, CDR1 is MDHEN and CDR2 is SYDVKM. The CDR3 has 12 residues. Here the CDR3 DNA reads TGTGCCAGCAGTTTGGGGCAGGGGGGGCAGTACTTC. This gives the protein CASSLGQGGQYF.

This chain links TRBV5-1 with TRBJ2-3; D unresolved. V was pared by 5 bases and J by 7 bases, with 17 bases between. The CDR3 runs to 14 residues. Per germline, CDR1 SGHRS and CDR2 YFSETQ. The CDR3 DNA is TGCGCCAGCAGAGGGCAACCCTCGGCAAATACGCAGTATTTT. As protein: CASRGQPSANTQYF.

The V call is TRBV5-1, the J call TRBJ1-1; TRBD1 aligns across 7 bases. J gave up 1 base and V 0 bases, and 6 bases lay outside the gene matches. Germline V gives CDR1 SGHRS, CDR2 YFSETQ. This CDR3 has 16 amino acids. CDR3 sequence (DNA): TGCGCCAGCAGCTTGGGACAGGGTAGGGGGAACACTGAAGCTTTCTTT. Translation: CASSLGQGRGNTEAFF.

The V gene is TRBV19, the J gene TRBJ1-2, with 9 bases aligning to TRBD1. The CDR3 sequence is 15 residues long. The J segment lost 6 bases and the V segment lost 8 bases, leaving 13 bases of the junction unmatched. CDR1 and CDR2 (germline): LNHDA, SQIVND (reference sequence). CDR3 residues: CASLTRTGESNGYTF. The CDR3 DNA is TGTGCCAGTCTGACCCGGACAGGGGAGAGTAATGGCTACACCTTC.

By frequency in the sample, this clone is large (0.1 to 1%). The chain couples TRBV19 to TRBJ2-2; 7 bases are a match to TRBD1. Germline CDR1 LNHDA, CDR2 SQIVND (reference sequence). The V gene end was trimmed by 5 bases and the J gene end by 3 bases; junction bases not matched to a gene: 3. CDR3 length: 14 amino acids. DNA of the CDR3: TGTGCCAGTAGTCCCGGGACAGACACCGGGGAGCTGTTTTTT. It yields the protein CASSPGTDTGELFF.

The V and J genes are TRBV30 and TRBJ1-2, with D unclear. The germline V and J ends were trimmed by 0 bases and 3 bases, with 2 bases remaining between them. The CDR3 is 11 residues long. The germline V gene encodes CDR1 GTSNPN and CDR2 SVGIG (reference sequence). DNA of the CDR3: TGTGCCTGGAGTGTTGACTATGGCTACACCTTC. This gives the protein CAWSVDYGYTF.

V and J are TRBV9 and TRBJ1-2; TRBD1 aligns across 9 bases. Germline assignment: CDR1 SGDLS and CDR2 YYNGEE. The CDR3 runs 14 residues. The V segment lost 0 bases and the J segment 8 bases; nucleotides outside the gene matches: 5. The CDR3 region has the DNA TGTGCCAGCAGCGTAGGACAGGGGGTGTACGGCTACACCTTC. Its protein product is CASSVGQGVYGYTF.

In this sample, this clone turned up a few times. The chain joins TRBV23-1 to TRBJ1-1; TRBD1 might be the D (5 bases). TRBV23-1 has ORF status, its function being uncertain. This CDR3 comprises 13 residues. Trimming shortened V by 5 bases and J by 5 bases, and 12 bases separated the two germline ends. CDR3 sequence reads: CASSAIGGTEAFF. In DNA form, the CDR3 reads TGCGCCAGCAGTGCGATCGGGGGGACTGAAGCTTTCTTT.

The chain has TRBV18 and TRBJ1-3; no reliable D call. The V end was cut by 3 bases, the J end by 0 bases, with 9 bases between. The CDR3 length is 15 residues. In germline, CDR1 is KGHSH, CDR2 LQKENI. This CDR3 reads CASSPPVYSGNTIYF. The CDR3 nucleotides read TGTGCCAGCTCACCCCCGGTGTACTCTGGAAACACCATATATTTT. Looking up the rest from reference TRBV18 and TRBJ1-3 gives the full variable domain: NAGVMQNPRHLVRRRGQEARLRCSPMKGHSHVYWYRQLPEEGLKFMVYLQKENIIDESGMPKERFSAEFPKEGPSILRIQQVVRGDSAAYFCASSPPVYSGNTIYFGEGSWLTVV.

The V and J genes are TRBV6-8 and TRBJ1-4, with TRBD1 as a possible D gene (6 bases). The CDR3 is 15 amino acids. V shed 8 bases and J shed 6 bases, with 19 bases lying between them. The V gene's germline CDR1 is MNHGY and CDR2 SAAAGT. The chain's CDR3 is CASQSARGLDEKLFF. The CDR3 DNA follows: TGTGCCAGCCAAAGCGCCCGGGGGCTGGATGAAAAACTGTTTTTT.

Within the sample, this clone is medium-sized (0.01 to 0.1%). V and J are TRBV15 and TRBJ2-1, with TRBD2 as a possible D gene (6 bases). Deletions cut 5 bases from V and 1 base from J, with 9 bases between. The CDR3 runs to 14 residues. In germline, CDR1 is LNHNV, CDR2 YYDKDF (reference sequence). The CDR3 loop is CATSGGGSYNEQFF. CDR3 DNA sequence: TGTGCCACCAGCGGGGGAGGTTCCTACAATGAGCAGTTCTTC.

The gene calls are TRBV14 and TRBJ2-7, with 7 bases identical to TRBD2. CDR3 length: 13 amino acids. The V gene's germline CDR1 is SGHDN and CDR2 FVKESK. The V gene end was trimmed by 1 base and the J gene end by 4 bases; junction bases not matched to a gene: 1. The CDR3 sequence is CASSQAGGYEQYF. In nucleotides, the CDR3 is TGTGCCAGCAGCCAAGCGGGAGGTTACGAGCAGTACTTC.

This chain joins TRBV19 and TRBJ1-2, with D perhaps matching TRBD1 (5 bases). This CDR3 contains 15 residues. The V end lost 6 bases, the J end lost 0 bases, and 14 bases lay between the germline ends. Germline assignment: CDR1 LNHDA and CDR2 SQIVND (reference sequence). DNA of the CDR3: TGTGCCAGTAGAGGGACCCCCTACCCTAACTATGGCTACACCTTC. Amino acids: CASRGTPYPNYGYTF.

The rearrangement uses TRBV19 and TRBJ1-6; the match to TRBD1 covers 8 bases. CDR1 is LNHDA, CDR2 SQIVND, per germline (reference sequence). This CDR3 contains 13 residues. J lost 7 bases, V lost 10 bases, and 6 bases had no gene match. The CDR3 DNA is TGTGCCACTCGGACAGGGCTGAATTCACCCCTCCACTTT. Amino acids: CATRTGLNSPLHF.

This clone was detected only a few times. The J gene is TRBJ2-7, the V gene TRBV8-2. TRBV8-2 is noted as a pseudogene. The CDR3 sequence is 15 residues long. The chain's CDR3 is CASSPRHTSSYEQYF. CDR3 nucleotides: TGTGCCAGCAGTCCCCGGCATACAAGCTCCTACGAGCAGTACTTC.

This clone was counted only a few times. The chain has TRBV18 and TRBJ2-2; 7 nucleotides agree with TRBD1. The J segment lost 0 bases and the V segment lost 5 bases, leaving 3 bases of the junction unmatched. Germline CDR1 and CDR2: KGHSH and LQKENI. The CDR3 totals 15 residues. CDR3 DNA: TGTGCCAGCTCATTCAGGGGGACGAACACCGGGGAGCTGTTTTTT. Its translation: CASSFRGTNTGELFF.

The chain recombines TRBV18 with TRBJ1-3; tentatively, D is TRBD1 (6 bases). Per germline, CDR1 KGHSH and CDR2 LQKENI. V lost 6 bases to trimming and J lost 0 bases, with 15 bases between them. The CDR3 consists of 16 residues. CDR3 loop: CASSYDRKNSGNTIYF. The CDR3 region has the DNA TGTGCCAGCTCCTACGACAGGAAAAACTCTGGAAACACCATATATTTT.

The chain carries TRBV27 and TRBJ2-3; the D gene is possibly TRBD2 (5 bases). V was trimmed by 2 bases and J by 3 bases, leaving 15 bases between them. In germline, CDR1 is MNHEY, CDR2 SMNVEV (reference sequence). This CDR3 has 16 residues. CDR3 region: CASSLLLGRGTDTQYF. In DNA, the CDR3 is TGTGCCAGCAGTTTACTTCTGGGCCGGGGTACAGATACGCAGTATTTT.

The chain has TRBV29-1 and TRBJ2-7, with D perhaps matching TRBD1 or TRBD2 (6 bases each). V lost 6 bases to trimming and J lost 3 bases, with 18 bases between them. The V gene's germline CDR1 is SQVTM and CDR2 ANQGSEA. The CDR3 is 14 amino acids. This CDR3 is CSVIFGGHFYEQYF. The CDR3 bases are TGCAGCGTAATCTTCGGGGGACACTTCTACGAGCAGTACTTC.

In its sample, this clone is medium-sized. V and J are TRBV11-3 and TRBJ1-4, with 7 nucleotides matching TRBD1. The V segment lost 5 bases and the J segment 8 bases; nucleotides outside the gene matches: 14. The germline V gene encodes CDR1 SGHNT and CDR2 YENEEA. The CDR3 has 16 residues. Here the CDR3 DNA reads TGTGCCAGCAGCCCCCGACAGGGTCGAGGTGGCGAAAAACTGTTTTTT. Translating gives CASSPRQGRGGEKLFF.

The chain is built from TRBV18 and TRBJ1-1; D possibly corresponds to TRBD1 (6 bases). The ends were cut back, 6 bases at V and 1 base at J, with 12 bases in the middle. Germline CDR1 KGHSH, CDR2 LQKENI. The CDR3 is made up of 14 amino acids. In DNA, the CDR3 is TGTGCCAGCTCCCTCAACAGGGAGAACACTGAAGCTTTCTTT. As protein: CASSLNRENTEAFF. The complete variable domain, with remaining parts taken from reference TRBV18 and TRBJ1-1, reads NAGVMQNPRHLVRRRGQEARLRCSPMKGHSHVYWYRQLPEEGLKFMVYLQKENIIDESGMPKERFSAEFPKEGPSILRIQQVVRGDSAAYFCASSLNRENTEAFFGQGTRLTVV.

A few counts support this clone. The genes are TRBV30 and TRBJ1-4; D gene ambiguous. Germline CDR1 is GTSNPN and CDR2 is SVGIG (reference sequence). Trimming shortened V by 5 bases and J by 0 bases, and 10 bases separated the two germline ends. There are 14 residues in the CDR3. The CDR3 sequence: CAWGGTATNEKLFF. The CDR3 nucleotides are TGTGCCTGGGGCGGTACTGCAACTAATGAAAAACTGTTTTTT. Combining the CDR3 with reference TRBV30 and TRBJ1-4 gives the whole variable domain SQTIHQWPATLVQPVGSPLSLECTVEGTSNPNLYWYRQAAGRGLQLLFYSVGIGQISSEVPQNLSASRPQDRQFILSSKKLLLSDSGFYLCAWGGTATNEKLFFGSGTQLSVL.

With regard to this clone: Germline and junction disagree at one end, which may indicate a read error. V and J are TRBV11-3 and TRBJ1-1; TRBD1 aligns across 7 bases. From germline, CDR1 is SGHNT and CDR2 YENEEA. This CDR3 comprises 14 residues. CDR3 loop: CASTLGGIRTEAFF. CDR3 DNA: TGTGCCAGCACCTTAGGGGGCATACGAACTGAAGCTTTCTTT.